The TCR beta chain described here comes from a study of memory B cells and T cells in multiple sclerosis. The method was immunoSEQ multiplex PCR; TCRdb's version includes in-frame clones alone and lacks a portion of them. The table has 25,000 to 35,000 clones, roughly 86% seen once; the top ten hold approximately 2.4%. The CDR3 sequence is 18 residues long. Looked up from germline, CDR1 is SGHNT and CDR2 is YYREEE (reference sequence). V lost 4 bases to trimming and J lost 2 bases; unmatched junction nucleotides: 10. Stimulus-free culture yielded autoproliferating CFSE-dim and non-proliferating CFSE-high T cells, each sequenced separately. Cultures began with roughly 5x10^7 CFSE-labeled PBMCs, unstimulated for roughly seven days, with replicate wells pooled. Of note for this clone: Its antigen is not known.

The sequence was collected from a human donor with multiple sclerosis. The chain uses TRBV5-4 and TRBJ2-7; 15 bases agree with TRBD2. Sequencing was carried out using PBMCs from blood kept in culture. CDR3 amino acids: CASSPGTSGGSLAYEQYF. CDR3 nucleotide sequence: TGTGCCAGCAGCCCCGGGACTAGCGGGGGGTCTCTCGCCTACGAGCAGTACTTC.